This is a list of T cell receptor beta chains from one sample in a study of cytomegalovirus exposure and HLA in healthy donors. Profiled with immunoSEQ multiplex PCR; TCRdb holds only in-frame clones, not every one. The data show 150,000 to 200,000 clones, with about 89% seen just once and approximately 3% held by the top ten. Input material: PBMCs. These receptors all stem from a woman between 18 and 30 years old in good health and CMV-seropositive. Each CDR3 is given with its conserved first and last residue. The order of the fields is J gene, CDR3 length, D gene, V gene, clone size, CDR3 protein, CDR3 DNA. D genes are given only for firm matches. The listing skips clone size in some rows; elsewhere it reads once, few, many or a size class.

>TRBJ1-3|14|TRBD1|TRBV28|once
CASRLTGVGNTIYF
TGTGCCAGCAGACTCACAGGGGTTGGAAACACCATATATTTT
>TRBJ2-1|14|TRBD2|TRBV4-1|-
CASSQTSGWGEQFF
TGCGCCAGCAGCCAAACTAGCGGGTGGGGTGAGCAGTTCTTC
>TRBJ2-7|12|-|TRBV11-2|few
CASSPWGDEQYF
TGTGCCAGCAGCCCCTGGGGCGACGAGCAGTACTTC
>TRBJ2-3|14|TRBD1|TRBV6-4|-
CASSAQGEQDTQYF
TGTGCCAGCAGTGCTCAGGGGGAACAAGATACGCAGTATTTT
>TRBJ2-3|15|TRBD2|TRBV11-3|-
CASSFGLAGTDTQYF
TGTGCCAGCAGTTTCGGACTAGCGGGCACAGATACGCAGTATTTT
>TRBJ2-7|16|TRBD2|TRBV7-6|-
CASSLALSLAGAEQYF
TGTGCCAGCAGCTTAGCGCTGTCACTAGCGGGAGCAGAGCAGTACTTC
>TRBJ1-4|15|-|TRBV25-1|-
CASSDWRGYREKLFF
TGTGCCAGCAGTGATTGGAGGGGATATCGGGAAAAACTGTTTTTT
>TRBJ2-2|14|TRBD2|TRBV6-6|-
CASIAGGPAGELFF
TGTGCCAGCATTGCGGGGGGGCCGGCCGGGGAGCTGTTTTTT
>TRBJ1-2|15|TRBD1|TRBV4-1|few
CASSQNGQGADGYTF
TGCGCCAGCAGCCAAAATGGACAGGGGGCCGACGGCTACACCTTC
>TRBJ2-7|13|TRBD1|TRBV5-6|-
CASSLPGGDEQYF
TGTGCCAGCAGCTTGCCAGGGGGAGACGAGCAGTACTTC
>TRBJ1-2|14|-|TRBV2|few
CASRALGGRWGYTF
TGTGCCAGCAGGGCTTTGGGGGGACGATGGGGCTACACCTTC
>TRBJ2-1|17|TRBD2|TRBV18|few
CASSPTSGGRSYNEQFF
TGTGCCAGCTCACCGACTAGCGGGGGGAGGTCCTACAATGAGCAGTTCTTC
>TRBJ2-2|16|TRBD2|TRBV30|-
CAWSGVAGGHTGELFF
TGTGCCTGGAGTGGGGTAGCGGGGGGACACACCGGGGAGCTGTTTTTT
>TRBJ2-7|16|TRBD2|TRBV4-3|-
CASSQAAASGRYEQYF
TGCGCCAGCAGCCAGGCCGCGGCTAGCGGGCGATACGAGCAGTACTTC
>TRBJ1-5|15|TRBD1|TRBV5-4|-
CASSTGQGQNQPQHF
TGTGCCAGCAGCACGGGACAGGGACAAAATCAGCCCCAGCATTTT
>TRBJ1-5|15|-|TRBV10-3|-
CAISEVRGFDQPQHF
TGTGCCATCAGTGAGGTCAGGGGATTCGATCAGCCCCAGCATTTT
>TRBJ2-1|15|TRBD2|TRBV19|-
CASSAWTSGGGEQFF
TGTGCCAGTAGTGCCTGGACTAGCGGGGGGGGAGAGCAGTTCTTC
>TRBJ2-1|16|TRBD2|TRBV11-3|once
CASSSSTSGRKSEQFF
TGTGCCAGCAGCTCCTCGACTAGCGGGAGGAAAAGTGAGCAGTTCTTC
>TRBJ2-3|15|-|TRBV6-5|-
CASSSNGGSTDTQYF
TGTGCCAGCAGTTCTAATGGCGGCTCCACAGATACGCAGTATTTT
>TRBJ2-2|18|TRBD2|TRBV4-2|-
CASSQPLETAGDTGELFF
TGTGCCAGCAGCCAACCCCTCGAGACAGCGGGAGACACCGGGGAGCTGTTTTTT
>TRBJ1-4|14|-|TRBV6-5|-
CASSRTRSDEKLFF
TGTGCCAGCAGCCGGACACGGTCGGATGAAAAACTGTTTTTT
>TRBJ2-7|15|-|TRBV4-3|-
CASSPDSAMGYEQYF
TGCGCCAGCAGCCCCGACAGTGCAATGGGCTACGAGCAGTACTTC
>TRBJ1-5|15|-|TRBV28|-
CASSPLDRSNQPQHF
TGTGCCAGCAGTCCTTTGGACAGATCCAATCAGCCCCAGCATTTT
>TRBJ2-2|14|-|TRBV7-8|-
CASSLDPGTGELFF
TGTGCCAGCAGCTTAGATCCGGGAACCGGGGAGCTGTTTTTT
>TRBJ2-7|15|-|TRBV4-3|-
CASSQEAGSSYEQYF
TGCGCCAGCAGCCAAGAAGCGGGCAGCTCCTACGAGCAGTACTTC
>TRBJ2-7|17|TRBD1|TRBV5-8|once
CASSSKDLDRGPYEQYF
TGTGCCAGCAGCTCCAAAGATCTGGACAGGGGGCCTTACGAGCAGTACTTC
>TRBJ1-2|15|-|TRBV5-1|-
CASSFGASANYGYTF
TGCGCCAGCAGTTTTGGGGCCTCAGCTAACTATGGCTACACCTTC
>TRBJ2-3|15|-|TRBV6-4|-
CASRRGFTSTDTQYF
TGTGCCAGCAGAAGGGGCTTTACTAGCACAGATACGCAGTATTTT